This TCR beta chain comes out of a study of PD-1 blockade in mismatch repair-deficient tumors. About the research overall: Patients had around twelve mismatch repair-deficient cancer types, all previously treated and progressing.

There are 14 residues in the CDR3. CDR1 is MNHEY and CDR2 is SVGAGI in the germline V gene. The V and J ends lost 6 bases and 4 bases respectively, with 15 bases between them. Mismatch repair deficiency was confirmed in all patients, by PCR or immunohistochemistry. A few pembrolizumab responders had their TCRs sequenced. TCRdb's table, derived via immunoSEQ multiplex PCR, lists solely in-frame clones and lacks some. The sample carries about 67,000 clones, roughly 80% recorded once. The rearrangement joins TRBV6-5 to TRBJ1-1; D unclear. The input for sequencing was peripheral blood, taken 2 weeks after starting pembrolizumab. This TCR derives from an adult with mismatch repair-deficient cancer. CDR3 DNA: TGTGCCAGCAGGATAGAAGGGCTTGGCACTGAAGCTTTCTTT. Translating gives CASRIEGLGTEAFF.